These 25 T cell receptor beta chains originate from one sample sequenced in a study of T cell responses to AZD1222 COVID-19 vaccine. The protocol was immunoSEQ multiplex PCR, while the TCRdb copy is restricted to in-frame clones and leaves out a portion. Of roughly 180,000 clones in the sample, 90% to 95% were seen once. Material: peripheral blood, obtained 28 days after the second AZD1222 dose. All receptors derive from an adult who received the AZD1222 COVID-19 vaccine.

The gene calls are TRBV6-5 and TRBJ2-5, with D perhaps matching TRBD1 or TRBD2 (5 bases each). Germline CDR1 is MNHEY and CDR2 is SVGAGI. The length of the CDR3 is 11 residues. The V end was cut by 6 bases, the J end by 6 bases, with 8 bases between. CDR3: CASSPGQTQYF. CDR3 DNA sequence: TGTGCCAGCAGCCCGGGACAGACCCAGTACTTC.

A single count supports this clone. V is TRBV7-6 and J is TRBJ1-5; a weak D match, TRBD1 (5 bases). Between the trimmed V and J ends, which lost 2 bases and 1 base, there was a span of 12 bases. Germline assignment: CDR1 SGHVS and CDR2 FNYEAQ. The CDR3 is 16 residues long. The CDR3 sequence is CASSLTGGGSNQPQHF. CDR3 sequence (DNA): TGTGCCAGCAGCTTAACGGGGGGTGGAAGCAATCAGCCCCAGCATTTT.

As to this clone: Relative to the germline gene, one junction end is altered; a read error may explain this. The chain uses TRBV4-1 and TRBJ2-1, with 8 bases identical to TRBD1. The germline V gene has CDR1 MGHRA and CDR2 YSYEKL. CDR3 size: 13 residues. The CDR3 loop reads CASSEDRGNEQFF. The CDR3 DNA reads as TGCGCCAGCAGCGAAGACAGGGGCAATGAGCAGTTCTTC.

V and J are TRBV6-6 and TRBJ1-3; D not resolved. CDR1 is MNHNY, CDR2 SVGAGI, per germline (reference sequence). V dropped 5 bases and J dropped 0 bases, with 14 bases sitting between them. This CDR3 has 16 amino acids. CDR3 nucleotides: TGTGCCAGCAGTCCTTCCGGTTGGGTCTCTGGAAACACCATATATTTT. Translation gives CASSPSGWVSGNTIYF.

The chain has TRBV6-5 and TRBJ1-2; 7 bases are shared with TRBD1. Germline loops: CDR1 MNHEY, CDR2 SVGAGI. Germline trimming cut 5 bases from V and 4 bases from J; bases unmatched to any gene: 10. This CDR3 is 15 amino acids long. The CDR3 protein is CASSTGVLSPYGYTF. CDR3 bases: TGTGCCAGCAGTACAGGGGTTCTTTCCCCCTATGGCTACACCTTC.

The rearrangement links TRBV7-6 to TRBJ2-7, with D perhaps TRBD2 (6 bases). Germline CDR1 reads SGHVS; CDR2 reads FNYEAQ. V lost 4 bases, J lost 2 bases, and 18 bases lay in between. This CDR3 comprises 16 residues. CDR3 loop: CASSYPPSATTYEQYF. For the CDR3, the DNA is TGTGCCAGCAGCTACCCCCCTAGCGCGACGACCTACGAGCAGTACTTC.

The chain recombines TRBV27 with TRBJ1-5; a possible D gene is TRBD1 (6 bases). Germline V gene data show CDR1 as MNHEY and CDR2 as SMNVEV (reference sequence). V lost 3 bases to trimming and J lost 3 bases, with 9 bases between them. The CDR3 runs 14 residues. CDR3 amino acids: CASSFGGYNQPQHF. In nucleotides, the CDR3 is TGTGCCAGCAGTTTCGGGGGCTACAATCAGCCCCAGCATTTT.

The chain employs TRBV28 and TRBJ2-7, with TRBD1 matching over 7 bases. Trimming at V came to 4 bases and at J to 0 bases, leaving 12 bases not matched to a gene. The germline V gene encodes CDR1 MDHEN and CDR2 SYDVKM. The CDR3 covers 17 residues. CDR3 coding DNA: TGTGCCAGCAGTTCGCCGACAGGGCTTATTGGCTCCTACGAGCAGTACTTC. This codes for CASSSPTGLIGSYEQYF.

The rearrangement uses TRBV6-5 and TRBJ1-5, with 7 bases lining up with TRBD1. The CDR3 covers 14 residues. CDR1 and CDR2 (germline): MNHEY, SVGAGI. V lost 4 bases to trimming and J lost 7 bases; unmatched junction nucleotides: 7. CDR3: CASSSSDRWQPQHF. The CDR3 DNA reads TGTGCCAGCAGTTCCTCGGACAGGTGGCAGCCCCAGCATTTT.

This clone has just one count. The rearrangement uses TRBV6-5 and TRBJ1-1; 7 bases are a match to TRBD1. Looked up from germline, CDR1 is MNHEY and CDR2 is SVGAGI. The CDR3 sequence is 14 residues long. Germline trimming cut 6 bases from V and 3 bases from J; bases unmatched to any gene: 7. The CDR3 nucleotides read TGTGCCAGCAGGCCAGGGACAGTTTACACTGAAGCTTTCTTT. It encodes CASRPGTVYTEAFF.

This clone was counted once. DNA for the CDR3: TGTGCCAGCAGCTTAGTCCAGGGGGAACAGAAAGGCTACACCTTC. Translation: CASSLVQGEQKGYTF. The J gene is TRBJ1-2, the V gene TRBV7-2, with 7 bases aligning to TRBD1. The V and J ends lost 1 base and 8 bases, in that order; junction bases with no gene match: 10. Germline V gene data show CDR1 as SGHTA and CDR2 as FQGNSA. There are 15 residues in the CDR3.

The V call is TRBV5-1, the J call TRBJ2-7, with a possible D match to TRBD1 (6 bases). The CDR3 consists of 14 residues. The germline V and J ends were trimmed by 5 bases and 6 bases, with 18 bases remaining between them. Germline CDR1 and CDR2: SGHRS and YFSETQ. CDR3 in DNA: TGCGCCAGCAGTTCAACCCCCTCAGGGGCCGAGCAGTACTTC. Its translation: CASSSTPSGAEQYF.

J is TRBJ1-4 and V is TRBV29-1; possibly TRBD1 for D (5 bases). CDR1 SQVTM and CDR2 ANQGSEA come from the germline V gene. The CDR3 consists of 14 residues. The V end was cut by 5 bases, the J end by 7 bases, with 17 bases between. CDR3 residues: CSVQLGGGSEKLFF. As DNA, the CDR3 is TGCAGCGTTCAACTTGGGGGGGGGAGTGAAAAACTGTTTTTT.

V is TRBV11-2 and J is TRBJ1-2; TRBD1 matches at 7 bases. Germline V gene data show CDR1 as SGHAT and CDR2 as FQNNGV. After removal of 5 bases from V and 4 bases from J, the junction contained 7 bases not matched to a gene. This CDR3 comprises 14 residues. CDR3 sequence (DNA): TGTGCCAGCAGCCCGATGGACAGGATCTATGGCTACACCTTC. This sequence encodes CASSPMDRIYGYTF.

Details on this clone: This sample includes further DNA sequences coding for the same CDR3. The V gene is TRBV12-5, the J gene TRBJ2-1; no firm D call. The CDR3 loop spans 12 amino acids. The germline CDR1 and CDR2 sequences are LGHNT and FRNRAP. V gave up 4 bases and J gave up 8 bases, with 9 bases separating them. CDR3 residues: CASGSLADEQFF. The CDR3 nucleotides are TGTGCTAGTGGTTCGTTAGCCGATGAGCAGTTCTTC.

As concerns this clone: The junction and the germline gene differ at one end; a read error may be behind it. The V and J genes are TRBV7-7 and TRBJ2-5; D uncertain. Germline CDR1 and CDR2: SSHAT and FNYEAQ (reference sequence). This CDR3 contains 15 residues. Here the CDR3 reads CASSPRPAEEETQYF. The DNA of the CDR3 is TGTGCTAGCAGCCCAAGGCCGGCAGAAGAAGAGACCCAGTACTTC.

This chain connects TRBV29-1 to TRBJ1-5; D uncertain. The V and J ends lost 3 bases and 0 bases respectively, with 9 bases between them. The CDR3 sequence is 14 residues long. From germline, CDR1 is SQVTM and CDR2 ANQGSEA. CDR3 loop: CSVEGGPSNQPQHF. CDR3 DNA: TGCAGCGTTGAGGGCGGGCCTAGCAATCAGCCCCAGCATTTT.

The genes are TRBV6-5 and TRBJ1-3; D not resolved. The CDR3 sequence is 14 residues long. V shed 2 bases and J shed 0 bases, with 5 bases lying between them. CDR1 is MNHEY and CDR2 is SVGAGI in the germline V gene. This CDR3 is CASSYRASGNTIYF. The DNA of the CDR3 is TGTGCCAGCAGTTACCGGGCCTCTGGAAACACCATATATTTT.

This chain connects TRBV7-9 to TRBJ1-1; no firm D call. Germline V CDR1 and CDR2: SEHNR, FQNEAQ (reference sequence). Trimming pared 3 bases from V and 0 bases from J, leaving 17 bases between. The CDR3 has 17 residues. The CDR3 DNA is TGTGCCAGCAGCTTTATCCCCTCCCAGGACGTGAACACTGAAGCTTTCTTT. This translates into CASSFIPSQDVNTEAFF.

This chain connects TRBV4-3 to TRBJ2-1; a possible D gene is TRBD1 (6 bases). The CDR3 contains 15 residues. From germline, CDR1 is LGHNA and CDR2 YSLEER. Trimming removed 1 base at V and 3 bases at J, with 10 bases between. The CDR3 nucleotides read TGCGCCAGCAGCCAAGGACGGGACAACTACAATGAGCAGTTCTTC. This sequence encodes CASSQGRDNYNEQFF.

The chain recombines TRBV6-5 with TRBJ2-4, with 10 bases matching TRBD2. J lost 6 bases, V lost 5 bases, and 7 bases had no gene match. Germline CDR1 is MNHEY and CDR2 is SVGAGI. The CDR3 contains 15 residues. This chain's CDR3 is CASSTSGRGRNIQYF. In DNA form, the CDR3 reads TGTGCCAGCAGTACCAGCGGGAGGGGAAGAAACATTCAGTACTTC.

The CDR3, as DNA: TGTGCCAGCAGTTTTGGACTAGCGGGGGCCGGCACCGGGGAGCTGTTTTTT. Translated, it gives CASSFGLAGAGTGELFF. The genes are TRBV27 and TRBJ2-2, with 13 bases identical to TRBD2. With V trimmed by 3 bases and J by 4 bases, 5 bases remained unmatched. This CDR3 is 17 amino acids long. CDR1 MNHEY and CDR2 SMNVEV come from the germline V gene (reference sequence).

The J gene is TRBJ2-3, the V gene TRBV11-3; no clear D. CDR3 length: 15 residues. Per germline, CDR1 SGHNT and CDR2 YENEEA. V was clipped by 1 base and J by 2 bases, with 10 bases between them. CDR3 amino acids: CASSLGLGNTDTQYF. In DNA form, the CDR3 reads TGTGCCAGCAGCTTAGGACTTGGAAACACAGATACGCAGTATTTT.

Remarks on this clone: The junction and the germline gene differ at one end; a read error may be behind it. V is TRBV7-7 and J is TRBJ2-1, with D perhaps matching TRBD2 (5 bases). Per the germline V gene, CDR1 is SSHAT and CDR2 is FNYEAQ (reference sequence). CDR3 length: 13 amino acids. CDR3 in DNA: TGTGCTAGCAGCCTAGCAGGAGGCAATGAGCAGTTCTTC. This codes for CASSLAGGNEQFF. The variable domain in full, completed from reference TRBV7-7 and TRBJ2-1, reads GAGVSQSPRYKVTKRGQDVTLRCDPISSHATLYWYQQALGQGPEFLTYFNYEAQPDKSGLPSDRFSAERPEGSISTLTIQRTEQRDSAMYRCASSLAGGNEQFFGPGTRLTVL.

The chain combines TRBV2 with TRBJ1-2; the match to TRBD1 covers 9 bases. Germline values: CDR1 SNHLY, CDR2 FYNNEI. The CDR3 extends over 16 amino acids. Germline trimming cut 2 bases from V and 2 bases from J; bases unmatched to any gene: 6. The CDR3 region is CASSELGTGTNYGYTF. CDR3 in DNA: TGTGCCAGCAGTGAATTGGGGACAGGGACCAACTATGGCTACACCTTC.